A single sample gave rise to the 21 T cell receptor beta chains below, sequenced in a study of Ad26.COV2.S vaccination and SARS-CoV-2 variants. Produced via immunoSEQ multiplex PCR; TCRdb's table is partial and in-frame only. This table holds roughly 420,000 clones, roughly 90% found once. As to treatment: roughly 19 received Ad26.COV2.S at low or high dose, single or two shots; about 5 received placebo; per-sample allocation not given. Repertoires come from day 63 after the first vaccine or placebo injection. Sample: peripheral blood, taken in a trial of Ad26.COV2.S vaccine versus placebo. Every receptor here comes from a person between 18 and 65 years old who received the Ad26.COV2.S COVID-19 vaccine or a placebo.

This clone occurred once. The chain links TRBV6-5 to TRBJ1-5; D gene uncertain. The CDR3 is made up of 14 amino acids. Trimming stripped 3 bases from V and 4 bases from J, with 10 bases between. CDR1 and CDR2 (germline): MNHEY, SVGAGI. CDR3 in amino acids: CASSYGGPNQPQHF. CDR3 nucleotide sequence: TGTGCCAGCAGTTATGGCGGTCCGAATCAGCCCCAGCATTTT.

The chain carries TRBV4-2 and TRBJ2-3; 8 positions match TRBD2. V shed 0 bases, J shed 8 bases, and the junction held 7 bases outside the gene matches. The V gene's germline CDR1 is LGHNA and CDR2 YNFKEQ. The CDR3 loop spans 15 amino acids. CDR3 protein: CASSQDGTRHGTQYF. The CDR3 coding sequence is TGTGCCAGCAGCCAAGACGGGACTAGGCATGGTACGCAGTATTTT.

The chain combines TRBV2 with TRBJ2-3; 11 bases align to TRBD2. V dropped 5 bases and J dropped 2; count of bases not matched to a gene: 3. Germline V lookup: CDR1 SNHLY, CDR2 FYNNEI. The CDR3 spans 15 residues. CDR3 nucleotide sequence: TGTGCCAGCAGTTTACTAGCGGGGGTCACAGATACGCAGTATTTT. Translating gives CASSLLAGVTDTQYF.

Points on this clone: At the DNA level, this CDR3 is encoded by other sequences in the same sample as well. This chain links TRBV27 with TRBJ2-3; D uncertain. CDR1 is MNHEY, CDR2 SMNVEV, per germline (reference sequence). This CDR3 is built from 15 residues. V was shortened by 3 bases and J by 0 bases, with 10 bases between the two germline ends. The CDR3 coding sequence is TGTGCCAGCAGTTTGACGACCCTAAGCACAGATACGCAGTATTTT. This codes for CASSLTTLSTDTQYF.

For the CDR3, the DNA is TGTGCCAGCTCACCATTGGAGGTCACCGGGGAGCTGTTTTTT. Translating gives CASSPLEVTGELFF. The chain employs TRBV18 and TRBJ2-2; TRBD2 is a possible D gene (5 bases). Germline CDR1 is KGHSH and CDR2 is LQKENI. The CDR3 spans 14 residues. V lost 2 bases and J 4 bases, leaving 8 bases between the germline ends.

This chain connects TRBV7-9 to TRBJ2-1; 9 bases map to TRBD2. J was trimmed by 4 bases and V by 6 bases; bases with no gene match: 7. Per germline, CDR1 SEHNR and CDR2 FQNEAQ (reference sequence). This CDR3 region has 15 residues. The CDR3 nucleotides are TGTGCCAGCAGGGTTAGCGGGGGCGTGTACAATGAGCAGTTCTTC. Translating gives CASRVSGGVYNEQFF.

The CDR3 loop is CACSWAGGVWSEAFF. CDR3 nucleotide sequence: TGTGCCTGTTCCTGGGCAGGGGGAGTATGGTCTGAAGCTTTCTTT. The V gene is TRBV30, the J gene TRBJ1-1; TRBD1 aligns across 7 bases. Trimming cost V 6 bases and J 6 bases; bases outside gene matches: 16. The CDR3 contains 15 residues. The germline V gene encodes CDR1 GTSNPN and CDR2 SVGIG (reference sequence).

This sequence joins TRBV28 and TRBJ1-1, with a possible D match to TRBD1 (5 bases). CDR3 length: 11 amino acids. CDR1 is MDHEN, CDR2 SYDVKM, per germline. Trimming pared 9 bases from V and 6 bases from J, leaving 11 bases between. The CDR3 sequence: CASQGGAEAFF. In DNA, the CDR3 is TGTGCCAGTCAGGGCGGAGCTGAAGCTTTCTTT. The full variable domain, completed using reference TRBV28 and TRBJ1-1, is DVKVTQSSRYLVKRTGEKVFLECVQDMDHENMFWYRQDPGLGLRLIYFSYDVKMKEKGDIPEGYSVSREKKERFSLILESASTNQTSMYLCASQGGAEAFFGQGTRLTVV.

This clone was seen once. CDR3 in amino acids: CASSIPGPGFNEQFF. DNA of the CDR3: TGTGCCAGCAGCATACCGGGACCGGGGTTCAATGAGCAGTTCTTC. The chain has TRBV21-1 and TRBJ2-1. TRBV21-1 is a known pseudogene. The CDR3 consists of 15 residues.

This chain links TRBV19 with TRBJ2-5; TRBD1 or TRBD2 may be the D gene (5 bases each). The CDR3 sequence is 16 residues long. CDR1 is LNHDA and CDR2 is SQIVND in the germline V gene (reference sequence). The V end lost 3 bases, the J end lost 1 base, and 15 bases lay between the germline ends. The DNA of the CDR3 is TGTGCCAGTAGTATGGTGAGGGGATCCATCCAAGAGACCCAGTACTTC. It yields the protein CASSMVRGSIQETQYF. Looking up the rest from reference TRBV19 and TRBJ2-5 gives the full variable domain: DGGITQSPKYLFRKEGQNVTLSCEQNLNHDAMYWYRQDPGQGLRLIYYSQIVNDFQKGDIAEGYSVSREKKESFPLTVTSAQKNPTAFYLCASSMVRGSIQETQYFGPGTRLLVL.

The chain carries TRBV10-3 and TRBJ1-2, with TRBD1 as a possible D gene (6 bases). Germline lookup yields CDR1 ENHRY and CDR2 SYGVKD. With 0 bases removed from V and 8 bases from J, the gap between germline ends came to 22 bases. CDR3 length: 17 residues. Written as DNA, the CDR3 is TGTGCCATCAGTGAGTCGGGGACAAGTCTTGTGAAGTGGGGCTACACCTTC. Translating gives CAISESGTSLVKWGYTF.

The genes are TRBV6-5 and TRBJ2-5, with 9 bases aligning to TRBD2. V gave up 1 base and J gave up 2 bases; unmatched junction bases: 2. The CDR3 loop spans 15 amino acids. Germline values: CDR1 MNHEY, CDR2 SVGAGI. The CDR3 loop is CASSYLAGGQETQYF. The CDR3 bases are TGTGCCAGCAGTTACTTGGCGGGGGGGCAAGAGACCCAGTACTTC.

The CDR3 DNA sequence: TGTGCCAGCAGTTCTAGGGGGCGCCCCTACGAGCAGTACTTC. It encodes CASSSRGRPYEQYF. The chain employs TRBV6-5 and TRBJ2-7, with 7 bases matching TRBD1. J gave up 2 bases and V 4 bases, and 5 bases lay outside the gene matches. From germline, CDR1 is MNHEY and CDR2 SVGAGI. The length of the CDR3 is 14 residues.

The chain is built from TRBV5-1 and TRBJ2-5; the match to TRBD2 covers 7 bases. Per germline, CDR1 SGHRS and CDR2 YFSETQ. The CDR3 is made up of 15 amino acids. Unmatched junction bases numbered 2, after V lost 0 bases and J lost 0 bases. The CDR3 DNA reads TGCGCCAGCAGCTTGGCTAGCGGCTACCAAGAGACCCAGTACTTC. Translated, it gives CASSLASGYQETQYF.

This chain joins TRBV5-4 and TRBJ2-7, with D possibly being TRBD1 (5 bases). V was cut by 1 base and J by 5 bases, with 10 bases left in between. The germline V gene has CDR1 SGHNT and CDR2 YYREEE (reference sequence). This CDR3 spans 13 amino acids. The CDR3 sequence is CASSLQGVHEQYF. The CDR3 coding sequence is TGTGCCAGCAGCTTGCAGGGCGTACACGAGCAGTACTTC.

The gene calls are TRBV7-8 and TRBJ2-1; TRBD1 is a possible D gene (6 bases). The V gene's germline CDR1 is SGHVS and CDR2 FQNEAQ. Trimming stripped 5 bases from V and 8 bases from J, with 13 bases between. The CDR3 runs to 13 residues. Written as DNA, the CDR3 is TGTGCCAGCAGCCCTGGACAGTTAGATGAGCAGTTCTTC. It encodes CASSPGQLDEQFF.

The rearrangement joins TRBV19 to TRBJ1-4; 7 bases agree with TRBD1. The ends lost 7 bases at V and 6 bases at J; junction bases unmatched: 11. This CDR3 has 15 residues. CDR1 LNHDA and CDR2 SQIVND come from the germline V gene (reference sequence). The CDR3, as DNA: TGTGCCAGTACCTCCCCAGGGGGAGGTGATGAAAAACTGTTTTTT. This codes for CASTSPGGGDEKLFF. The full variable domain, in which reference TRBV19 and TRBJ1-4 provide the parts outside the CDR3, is DGGITQSPKYLFRKEGQNVTLSCEQNLNHDAMYWYRQDPGQGLRLIYYSQIVNDFQKGDIAEGYSVSREKKESFPLTVTSAQKNPTAFYLCASTSPGGGDEKLFFGSGTQLSVL.

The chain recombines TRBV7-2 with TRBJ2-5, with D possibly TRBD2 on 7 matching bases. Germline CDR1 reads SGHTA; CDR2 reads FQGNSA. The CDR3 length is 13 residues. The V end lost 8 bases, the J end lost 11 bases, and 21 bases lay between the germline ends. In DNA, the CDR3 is TGTGCCAGCGGGGGGAGGGGACAATCTCTGCAGTACTTC. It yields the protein CASGGRGQSLQYF.

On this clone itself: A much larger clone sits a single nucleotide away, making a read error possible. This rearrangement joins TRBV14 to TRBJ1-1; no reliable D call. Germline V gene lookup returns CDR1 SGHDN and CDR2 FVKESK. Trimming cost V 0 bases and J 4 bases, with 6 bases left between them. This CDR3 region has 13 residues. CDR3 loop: CASSQDWVTEAFF. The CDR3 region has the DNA TGTGCCAGCAGCCAAGATTGGGTCACTGAAGCTTTCTTT. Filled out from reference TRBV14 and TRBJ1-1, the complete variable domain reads EAGVTQFPSHSVIEKGQTVTLRCDPISGHDNLYWYRRVMGKEIKFLLHFVKESKQDESGMPNNRFLAERTGGTYSTLKVQPAELEDSGVYFCASSQDWVTEAFFGQGTRLTVV.

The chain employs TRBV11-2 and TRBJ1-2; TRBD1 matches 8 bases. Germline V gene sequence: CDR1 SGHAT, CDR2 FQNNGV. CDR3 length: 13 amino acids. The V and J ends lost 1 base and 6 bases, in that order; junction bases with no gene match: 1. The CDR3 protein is CASSLAGQDGYTF. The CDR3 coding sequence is TGTGCCAGCAGCTTAGCGGGACAGGATGGCTACACCTTC.

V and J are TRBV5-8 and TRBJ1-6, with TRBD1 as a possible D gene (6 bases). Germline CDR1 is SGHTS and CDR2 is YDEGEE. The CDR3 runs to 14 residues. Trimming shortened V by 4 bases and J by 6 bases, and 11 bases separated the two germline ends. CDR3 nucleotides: TGTGCCAGCAGCCGTACAGGGTTTAATTCACCCCTCCACTTT. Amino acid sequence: CASSRTGFNSPLHF.